Listed here are 23 T cell receptor beta chains from one sample, sequenced in a study of CD8+ T cells in alopecia areata (dated by TCRdb to the late 2010s). The library was built by means of the immunoSEQ multiplex PCR assay. RNA was extracted from all samples and reverse transcribed into cDNA, which served as template for TCR sequencing. Imported from immuneACCESS, the table was reduced by TCRdb to in-frame sequences with V and J called. These copies leave out some clones; in studies compared against another copy, an unresolved V gene accounts for under half, and the cause of the remainder is not known. The table puts about 110,000 clones in this sample, none counted just once. In total, the top ten clones hold about 19% of the sample. Sequencing used lesional skin. The receptors shown here come from a C3H/HeJ mouse with alopecia areata. Mice of this line possess the MHC haplotype H2-k.

In the case of this clone: There is a difference at residue 11 between the TCRdb protein and the DNA translation, so the protein given here was translated from the DNA. Genes here carry mouse names. The read comes to an end 3 residues before the CDR3 does, leaving the germline J gene to fill in the end. The rearrangement uses TRBV1 and TRBJ1-3; 7 nucleotides align to TRBD1. V dropped 0 bases and J dropped 5; count of bases not matched to a gene: 1. CDR1 and CDR2 (germline): NSQYPW, LRSPGD (reference sequence). This CDR3 spans 14 amino acids. Partial CDR3 DNA: TGCACCTGCAGTGCAGAGACAGGGAGAAATACG. Its translation is CTCSAETGRNT. The full-length CDR3 reads as CTCSAETGRNTLYF.

To note about this clone: DNA and listed protein disagree at residue 11, so the protein shown here was translated from the DNA. Mouse names are used for the genes. With the read ending 3 residues before the CDR3 end, the germline J gene is used to fill in that end. V is TRBV1 and J is TRBJ1-6; possibly TRBD1 for D (5 bases). TRBJ1-6 is an ORF; its function is uncertain. V shed 6 bases and J shed 5 bases, with 11 bases lying between them. This CDR3 comprises 14 residues. In germline, CDR1 is NSQYPW, CDR2 LRSPGD (reference sequence). The DNA read from the CDR3 is TGCACCTGCAGGCCCCCAGGGAATAATTCGCCC. This encodes CTCRPPGNNSP. The full CDR3 reads CTCRPPGNNSPLYF.

In this sample, this clone turned up a few times. Germline and genes here are mouse. Sequencing ends 4 residues short of the CDR3 end; the germline J gene provides the rest. This rearrangement joins TRBV13-3 to TRBJ1-1; D is possibly TRBD1 (6 bases). There are 14 residues in the CDR3. The ends were cut back, 3 bases at V and 4 bases at J, with 13 bases in the middle. The germline V gene encodes CDR1 NNHDY and CDR2 SYVADS. The CDR3 bases that were read are TGTGCCAGCAGTGCGTGGGGGGCCGGCACA. This gives the protein CASSAWGAGT. From start to end, the CDR3 is CASSAWGAGTEVFF.

This clone was found a few times. Gene names and germline match the mouse. The sequence runs out 4 residues before the end of the CDR3; the remainder is reconstructed from the germline J gene. The chain uses TRBV13-3 and TRBJ1-2; TRBD1 matches at 12 bases. The germline V gene has CDR1 NNHDY and CDR2 SYVADS. The V gene end was trimmed by 1 base and the J gene end by 2 bases; junction bases not matched to a gene: 6. The CDR3 is 17 residues long. The sequenced part of the CDR3 DNA is TGTGCCAGCAGTGATAGGGACAGGGGGCTTGGCAACTCC. Its protein product is CASSDRDRGLGNS. The entire CDR3 sequence reads CASSDRDRGLGNSDYTF.

Notes on this clone: Each gene name is a mouse one. From the germline J gene comes the end of the CDR3, since the read stops 4 residues before it. This sequence joins TRBV1 and TRBJ1-1; 7 bases map to TRBD1. V trimming: 3 bases; J trimming: 0 bases; junction bases outside the gene matches: 7. This CDR3 spans 16 amino acids. Per germline, CDR1 NSQYPW and CDR2 LRSPGD (reference sequence). The CDR3 protein is CTCSASRDRANTEVFF. The sequenced CDR3 bases are TGCACCTGCAGTGCGTCCCGGGACAGAGCAAACACA.

Only a few counts were recorded for this clone. Germline and genes here are mouse. The CDR3 end is not reached by the read, which stops 4 residues before it; the germline J gene fills it in. The V gene is TRBV19, the J gene TRBJ2-3; 12 positions agree with TRBD1. The CDR3 spans 15 residues. V dropped 7 bases and J dropped 0; count of bases not matched to a gene: 3. In germline, CDR1 is FNHDT, CDR2 SITEND (reference sequence). The CDR3 loop is CASGTGGFSAETLYF. The CDR3 DNA, read in part, is TGTGCCAGCGGGACAGGGGGCTTTAGTGCAGAA. Full variable domain (rest looked up from reference TRBV19 and TRBJ2-3): GGIITQTPKFLIGQEGQKLTLKCQQNFNHDTMYWYRQDSGKGLRLIYYSITENDLQKGDLSEGYDASREKKSSFSLTVTSAQKNEMAVFLCASGTGGFSAETLYFGSGTRLTVL.

This clone was seen repeatedly, ten times or more. Gene names are mouse gene names. The CDR3 end falls 4 residues outside the read, so it is completed with the germline J gene. The rearrangement joins TRBV19 to TRBJ2-3, with D possibly being TRBD2 (7 bases). V shed 6 bases and J shed 0 bases, with 11 bases lying between them. Germline V lookup: CDR1 FNHDT, CDR2 SITEND (reference sequence). The CDR3 sequence is 14 residues long. This CDR3 is CASNGGPSAETLYF. The part of the CDR3 DNA that was read is TGTGCCAGCAATGGGGGGCCTAGTGCAGAA.

The sample holds a few counts of this clone. Gene names refer to mouse genes. The CDR3 end is not reached by the read, which stops 4 residues before it; the germline J gene fills it in. The V and J genes are TRBV17 and TRBJ2-1, with unresolved D. V was cut by 1 base and J by 0 bases, with 10 bases left in between. The CDR3 is 16 residues long. Germline CDR1 is MNHDT and CDR2 is YYDKIL. CDR3 DNA (partial): TGTGCTAGCAGTAGAGGACTTGGAAATAACTATGCT. Amino acid sequence: CASSRGLGNNYA. The whole CDR3 protein reads CASSRGLGNNYAEQFF. The entire variable domain, with the rest obtained from reference TRBV17 and TRBJ2-1, is as follows: DTTVKQNPRYKLARVGKPVNLICSQTMNHDTMYWYQKKPNQAPKLLLFYYDKILNREADTFEKFQSSRPNNSFCSLYIGSAGLEYSAMYLCASSRGLGNNYAEQFFGPGTRLTVL.

This clone was detected many times. Gene and germline names: mouse. The CDR3 reads CTCSAMDRGAEQFF. CDR3 DNA, as far as it was read: TGCACCTGCAGTGCAATGGACAGGGGGGCT. The V call is TRBV1, the J call TRBJ2-1, with 10 bases matching TRBD1. The read terminates 4 residues before the CDR3 end, so the remaining end is supplied by the germline J gene. This CDR3 has 14 amino acids. CDR1 NSQYPW and CDR2 LRSPGD come from the germline V gene (reference sequence).

As concerns this clone: Gene names are the mouse ones. The CDR3 region is CASSIVKTEVFF. CDR3 DNA, as far as it was read: TGTGCCAGCAGTATCGTCAAAACA. The chain couples TRBV19 to TRBJ1-1, with no clear D. The read is 4 residues too short to cover the CDR3 end, so that end is filled in from the germline J gene. This CDR3 is 12 amino acids long. The germline V gene has CDR1 FNHDT and CDR2 SITEND (reference sequence). Together with reference TRBV19 and TRBJ1-1, the CDR3 gives the full variable domain: GGIITQTPKFLIGQEGQKLTLKCQQNFNHDTMYWYRQDSGKGLRLIYYSITENDLQKGDLSEGYDASREKKSSFSLTVTSAQKNEMAVFLCASSIVKTEVFFGKGTRLTVV.

In its sample, this clone was seen a few times. The genes are named according to mouse. Read data end 4 residues before the CDR3 end; the end is taken from the germline J gene. V usage is TRBV19 and J usage is TRBJ2-3; maybe TRBD2 (6 bases). Between the trimmed V and J ends, which lost 4 bases and 0 bases, there was a span of 15 bases. CDR3 length equals 16 residues. Germline CDR1 is FNHDT and CDR2 is SITEND (reference sequence). The DNA read from the CDR3 is TGTGCCAGCAGTGCTCTCTGGGGTACTAGTGCAGAA. Translated, it gives CASSALWGTSAE. The whole CDR3 is CASSALWGTSAETLYF.

On this clone: Mouse gene names and germline throughout. Read coverage stops 4 residues before the CDR3 terminus; the germline J gene supplies the remainder. This chain connects TRBV19 to TRBJ2-5; 7 bases are a match to TRBD2. The germline V gene encodes CDR1 FNHDT and CDR2 SITEND (reference sequence). This CDR3 has 15 amino acids. This CDR3 is CASSIAAAGGDTQYF. The CDR3 DNA, read in part, is TGTGCCAGCAGTATAGCTGCGGCTGGGGGAGAC.

Points on this clone: Mouse germline and gene names are used. CDR3 DNA, as far as it was read: TGTGCCAGCGGTCAGGCAGACTCCTAT. Its protein product is CASGQADSY. The full CDR3 reads CASGQADSYEQYF. The chain links TRBV13-2 to TRBJ2-7, with D hard to call. Read coverage stops 4 residues before the CDR3 terminus; the germline J gene supplies the remainder. This CDR3 has 13 residues. From germline, CDR1 is NNHNN and CDR2 SYGAGS (reference sequence). The V end was cut by 4 bases, the J end by 0 bases, with 8 bases between.

A word on this clone: Gene and germline names: mouse. With the read ending 4 residues before the CDR3 end, the germline J gene is used to fill in that end. V usage is TRBV13-3 and J usage is TRBJ1-2, with 11 bases lining up with TRBD1. The V gene's germline CDR1 is NNHDY and CDR2 SYVADS. The CDR3 sequence is 16 residues long. CDR3 amino acids: CASSDVDRGQGSDYTF. The sequenced part of the CDR3 DNA is TGTGCCAGCAGTGATGTGGACAGGGGGCAGGGGTCC.

This clone was seen a handful of times. Gene names are the mouse ones. Read data end 4 residues before the CDR3 end; the end is taken from the germline J gene. The chain carries TRBV12-2 and TRBJ2-3, with 9 bases lining up with TRBD1. Germline CDR1 reads SGHLS; CDR2 reads HYDKME. The CDR3 extends over 16 amino acids. The V segment lost 0 bases and the J segment 3 bases; nucleotides outside the gene matches: 6. The CDR3 bases that were read are TGTGCCAGCTCTCTCGGGACAGGGAGGAAGGCAGAA. This translates into CASSLGTGRKAE. The whole CDR3 sequence reads CASSLGTGRKAETLYF. Looking up the rest from reference TRBV12-2 and TRBJ2-3 gives the full variable domain: NSGVVQSPRYIIKGKGERSILKCIPISGHLSVAWYQQTQGQELKFFIQHYDKMERDKGNLPSRFSVQQFDDYHSEMNMSALELEDSAVYFCASSLGTGRKAETLYFGSGTRLTVL.

This clone was seen more than once but under ten times. At residue 12, the TCRdb protein departs from the DNA translation, so the protein shown here was derived from the DNA itself. Genes and germline come from the mouse. The CDR3 is cut off 3 residues early in the read; its end comes from the germline J gene. The chain employs TRBV19 and TRBJ1-6, with a tentative D call TRBD1 (6 bases). TRBJ1-6 is labeled an ORF, and its function is uncertain. The CDR3 consists of 15 residues. Between the trimmed V and J ends, which lost 1 base and 7 bases, there was a span of 12 bases. Germline V gives CDR1 FNHDT, CDR2 SITEND (reference sequence). The CDR3: CASSIRRGRNSPLYF. CDR3 DNA, as far as it was read: TGTGCCAGCAGTATAAGAAGGGGGAGGAATTCGCCC.

This clone has ten or more counts. These gene names are mouse names. The CDR3 is cut off 4 residues early in the read; its end comes from the germline J gene. The chain employs TRBV17 and TRBJ2-5; TRBD1 matches 8 bases. CDR3 size: 12 residues. The V gene's germline CDR1 is MNHDT and CDR2 YYDKIL. CDR3 DNA (partial): TGTGCTAGCCCCCGGGACAGGGAC. Its translation: CASPRDRD. In full, the CDR3 reads CASPRDRDTQYF.

This clone was counted a few times. Germline and genes here are mouse. The read gets to within 4 residues of the CDR3 end, and the germline J gene fills in the rest. V is TRBV13-3 and J is TRBJ2-3, with 11 bases lining up with TRBD2. This CDR3 spans 14 amino acids. V lost 6 bases to trimming and J lost 4 bases; unmatched junction nucleotides: 4. Germline V gene sequence: CDR1 NNHDY, CDR2 SYVADS. The sequenced part of the CDR3 DNA is TGTGCCAGCATCGGGGACTGGGGGACAGAA. The encoded protein is CASIGDWGTE. The whole CDR3 protein is CASIGDWGTETLYF.

In its sample, this clone was seen a few times. Gene names are the mouse ones. The read halts 4 residues ahead of the CDR3 end, with the missing end drawn from the germline J gene. The rearrangement uses TRBV13-3 and TRBJ2-7; TRBD2 agrees at 8 bases. The germline CDR1 and CDR2 sequences are NNHDY and SYVADS. This CDR3 has 14 amino acids. The CDR3 bases that were read are TGTGCCAGCAGTGAACTGGGGGACGATTAT. Its translation: CASSELGDDY. The full CDR3 reads CASSELGDDYEQYF.

There are a few counts of this clone. Any gene name here is a mouse gene name. CDR3 DNA, as far as it was read: TGTGCCAGCAGTCCGACTGGGGGTGCT. Its translation is CASSPTGGA. In full, the CDR3 reads CASSPTGGAEQFF. The chain links TRBV13-3 to TRBJ2-1; 9 nucleotides agree with TRBD2. Sequencing ends 4 residues short of the CDR3 end; the germline J gene provides the rest. Trimming took 4 bases from V and 6 from J; bases not matched to a gene: 2. This CDR3 region has 13 residues. Germline V gene sequence: CDR1 NNHDY, CDR2 SYVADS.

This clone appeared a few times. The germline and genes are mouse ones. The read terminates 4 residues before the CDR3 end, so the remaining end is supplied by the germline J gene. The chain employs TRBV19 and TRBJ1-2; 7 positions match TRBD1. Germline V CDR1 and CDR2: FNHDT, SITEND (reference sequence). The CDR3 length is 13 residues. CDR3: CASSRQGGSDYTF. Partial CDR3 DNA: TGTGCCAGCAGTAGACAGGGAGGGTCC.

This clone has more than one count but fewer than ten. The listed genes are named as in mouse. The CDR3 end falls 4 residues outside the read, so it is completed with the germline J gene. The V and J genes are TRBV13-1 and TRBJ1-4, with 7 bases fitting TRBD1. Germline loops: CDR1 NSHNY, CDR2 SYGAGN. The CDR3 has 15 amino acids. The V and J ends lost 0 bases and 4 bases, in that order; junction bases with no gene match: 3. The CDR3 protein is CASSDAGTDNERLFF. Partial CDR3 DNA: TGTGCCAGCAGTGATGCCGGGACAGACAACGAA.

About this clone: The gene names here belong to mouse. The read falls 4 residues short of the CDR3 end, and the missing part is taken from the germline J gene. The chain has TRBV16 and TRBJ2-1; the match to TRBD1 covers 9 bases. CDR1 and CDR2 (germline): SGHSA, FRNQAP. V shed 5 bases, J shed 5 bases, and the junction held 7 bases outside the gene matches. The CDR3 loop spans 15 amino acids. CDR3 amino acids: CASSPPGQGDAEQFF. Partial CDR3 DNA: TGTGCAAGCAGCCCTCCGGGACAGGGAGATGCT.